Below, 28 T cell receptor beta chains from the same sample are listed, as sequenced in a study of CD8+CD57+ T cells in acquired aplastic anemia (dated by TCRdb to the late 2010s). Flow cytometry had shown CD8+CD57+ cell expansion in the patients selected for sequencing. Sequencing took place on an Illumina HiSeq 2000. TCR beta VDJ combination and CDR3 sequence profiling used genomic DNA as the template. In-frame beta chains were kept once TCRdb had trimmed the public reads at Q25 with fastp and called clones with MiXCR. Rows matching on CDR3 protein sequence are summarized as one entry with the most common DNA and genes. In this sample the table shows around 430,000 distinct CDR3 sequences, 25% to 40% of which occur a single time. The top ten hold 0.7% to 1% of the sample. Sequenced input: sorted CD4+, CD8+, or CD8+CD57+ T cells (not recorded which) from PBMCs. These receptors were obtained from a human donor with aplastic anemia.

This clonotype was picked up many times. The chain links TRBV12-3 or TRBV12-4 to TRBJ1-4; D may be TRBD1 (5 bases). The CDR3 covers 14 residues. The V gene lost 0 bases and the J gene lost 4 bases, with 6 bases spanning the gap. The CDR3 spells CASSLAGVNEKLFF. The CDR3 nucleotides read TGTGCCAGCAGTTTAGCAGGGGTTAATGAAAAACTGTTTTTT.

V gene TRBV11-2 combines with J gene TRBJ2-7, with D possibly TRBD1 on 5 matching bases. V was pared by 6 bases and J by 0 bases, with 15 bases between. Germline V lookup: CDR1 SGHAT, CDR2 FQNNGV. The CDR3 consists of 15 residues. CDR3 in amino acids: CASRKLTAGSYEQYF. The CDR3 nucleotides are TGTGCCAGCAGAAAATTGACAGCCGGCTCCTACGAGCAGTACTTC. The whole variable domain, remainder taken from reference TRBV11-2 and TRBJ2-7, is EAGVAQSPRYKIIEKRQSVAFWCNPISGHATLYWYQQILGQGPKLLIQFQNNGVVDDSQLPKDRFSAERLKGVDSTLKIQPAKLEDSAVYLCASRKLTAGSYEQYFGPGTRLTVT.

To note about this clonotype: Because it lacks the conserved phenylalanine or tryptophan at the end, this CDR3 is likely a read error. The CDR3 sequence: CASSLGNQPQHL. CDR3 coding DNA: TGTGCCAGCAGTTTGGGGAATCAGCCCCAGCATCTT. The rearrangement uses TRBV28 and TRBJ1-5; D not resolved. This CDR3 spans 12 amino acids. CDR1 and CDR2 from the germline V gene are MDHEN and SYDVKM. Trimming removed 3 bases from V and 4 bases from J, with 4 bases in between.

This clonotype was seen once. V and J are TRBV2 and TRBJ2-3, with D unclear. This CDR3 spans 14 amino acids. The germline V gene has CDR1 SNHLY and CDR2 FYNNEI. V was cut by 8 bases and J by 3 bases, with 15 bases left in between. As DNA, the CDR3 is TGTGCCAGCCTCGGTGACGGGTGGACAGATACGCAGTATTTT. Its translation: CASLGDGWTDTQYF.

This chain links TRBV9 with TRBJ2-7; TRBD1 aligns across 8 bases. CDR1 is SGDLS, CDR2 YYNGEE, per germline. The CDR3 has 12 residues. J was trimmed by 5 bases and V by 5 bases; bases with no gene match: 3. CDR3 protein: CASSTGGHEQYF. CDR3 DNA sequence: TGTGCCAGCAGTACAGGGGGTCACGAGCAGTACTTC.

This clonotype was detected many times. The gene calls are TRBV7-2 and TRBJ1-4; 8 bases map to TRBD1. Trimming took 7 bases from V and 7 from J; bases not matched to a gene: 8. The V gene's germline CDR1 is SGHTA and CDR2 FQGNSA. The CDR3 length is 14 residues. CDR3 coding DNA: TGTGCCAGCACCCTCGGACAGGGTAGTGAAAAACTGTTTTTT. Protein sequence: CASTLGQGSEKLFF.

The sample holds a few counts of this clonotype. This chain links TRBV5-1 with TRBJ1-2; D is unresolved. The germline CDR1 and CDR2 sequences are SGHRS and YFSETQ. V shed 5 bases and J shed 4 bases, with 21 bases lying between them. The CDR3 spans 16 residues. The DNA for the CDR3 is TGCGCCAGCAGTGACGGCCGAGGATATCTTGGCTATGGCTACACCTTC. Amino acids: CASSDGRGYLGYGYTF.

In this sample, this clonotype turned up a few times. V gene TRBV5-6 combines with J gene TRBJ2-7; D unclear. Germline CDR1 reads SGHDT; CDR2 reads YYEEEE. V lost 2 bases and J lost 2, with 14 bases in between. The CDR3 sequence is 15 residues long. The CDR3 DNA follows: TGTGCCAGCAGCTTCCACCCAGGTGAGACCTACGAGCAGTACTTC. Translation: CASSFHPGETYEQYF.

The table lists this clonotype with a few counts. The CDR3, as DNA: TGTGCCAGCAGTGGCCGGGGACGCCAGAGCAATCAGCCCCAGCATTTT. It yields the protein CASSGRGRQSNQPQHF. The chain joins TRBV2 to TRBJ1-5; D possibly corresponds to TRBD1 (5 bases). The CDR3 has 16 residues. CDR1 is SNHLY, CDR2 FYNNEI, per germline. V dropped 4 bases and J dropped 1 base, with 14 bases sitting between them.

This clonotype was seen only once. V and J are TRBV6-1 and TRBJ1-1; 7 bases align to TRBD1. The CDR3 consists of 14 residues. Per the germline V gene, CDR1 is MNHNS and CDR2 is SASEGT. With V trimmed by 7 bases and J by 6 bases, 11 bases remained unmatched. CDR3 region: CASIIDRVIAEAFF. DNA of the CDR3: TGTGCCAGCATTATAGACAGGGTAATCGCTGAAGCTTTCTTT.

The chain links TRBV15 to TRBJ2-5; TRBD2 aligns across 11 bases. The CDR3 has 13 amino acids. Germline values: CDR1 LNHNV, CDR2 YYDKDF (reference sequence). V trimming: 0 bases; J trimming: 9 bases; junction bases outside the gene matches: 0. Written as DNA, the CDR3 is TGTGCCACCAGCAGAGATAGCGGGAGGGCCCAGTACTTC. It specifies CATSRDSGRAQYF.

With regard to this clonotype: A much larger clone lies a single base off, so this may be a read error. The CDR3 nucleotides are TGTGCCATCAGTGAGATAGCGTTAGACCGTGTCATCCCCGTTAGACTGTTTTTT. It specifies CAISEIALDRVIPVRLFF. The J gene is TRBJ1-4, the V gene TRBV10-3; D call uncertain. The CDR3 length is 18 residues. Germline assignment: CDR1 ENHRY and CDR2 SYGVKD. The V end was cut by 2 bases, the J end by 13 bases, with 29 bases between.

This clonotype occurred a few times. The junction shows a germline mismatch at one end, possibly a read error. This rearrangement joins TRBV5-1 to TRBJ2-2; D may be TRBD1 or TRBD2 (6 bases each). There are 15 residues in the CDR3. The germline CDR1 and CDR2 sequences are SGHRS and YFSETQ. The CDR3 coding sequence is TGCGCCAGCAGCTATGGACAGTTCGACACCGGGGGGCTGTTTTTT. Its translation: CASSYGQFDTGGLFF. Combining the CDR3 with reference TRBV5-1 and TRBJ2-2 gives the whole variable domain KAGVTQTPRYLIKTRGQQVTLSCSPISGHRSVSWYQQTPGQGLQFLFEYFSETQRNKGNFPGRFSGRQFSNSRSEMNVSTLELGDSALYLCASSYGQFDTGGLFFGEGSRLTVL.

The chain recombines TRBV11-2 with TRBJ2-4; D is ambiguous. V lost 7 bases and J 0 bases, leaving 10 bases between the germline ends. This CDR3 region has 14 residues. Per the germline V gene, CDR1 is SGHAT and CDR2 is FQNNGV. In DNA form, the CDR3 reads TGTGCCAGCAAACTCAGGAAAGCCAAAAACATTCAGTACTTC. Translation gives CASKLRKAKNIQYF.

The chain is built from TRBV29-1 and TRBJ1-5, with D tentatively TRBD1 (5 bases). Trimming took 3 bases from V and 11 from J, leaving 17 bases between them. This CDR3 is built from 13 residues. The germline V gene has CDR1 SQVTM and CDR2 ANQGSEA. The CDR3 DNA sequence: TGCAGCGTTGAGTCTAGGGGCGGGGAGACCCAGCATTTT. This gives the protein CSVESRGGETQHF.

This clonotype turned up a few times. The CDR3 here is CASSYSWGSGNQPQHF. CDR3 nucleotide sequence: TGTGCCAGCAGTTACTCTTGGGGAAGCGGCAATCAGCCCCAGCATTTT. This chain links TRBV2 with TRBJ1-5; D is unclear. Looked up from germline, CDR1 is SNHLY and CDR2 is FYNNEI. The V and J ends lost 5 bases and 2 bases respectively, with 16 bases between them. This CDR3 has 16 amino acids.

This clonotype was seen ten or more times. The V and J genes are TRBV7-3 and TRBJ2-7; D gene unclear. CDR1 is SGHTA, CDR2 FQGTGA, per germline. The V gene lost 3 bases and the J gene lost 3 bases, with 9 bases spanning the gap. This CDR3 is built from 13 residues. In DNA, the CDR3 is TGTGCCAGCAGCTTCACGGAGAGCTACGAGCAGTACTTC. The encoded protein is CASSFTESYEQYF.

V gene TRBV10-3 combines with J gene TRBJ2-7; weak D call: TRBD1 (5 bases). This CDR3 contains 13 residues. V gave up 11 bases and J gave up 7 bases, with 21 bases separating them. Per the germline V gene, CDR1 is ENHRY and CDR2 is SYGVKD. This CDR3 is CARSDFQGGEQYF. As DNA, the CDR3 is TGTGCCCGCAGTGACTTCCAGGGTGGGGAGCAGTACTTC.

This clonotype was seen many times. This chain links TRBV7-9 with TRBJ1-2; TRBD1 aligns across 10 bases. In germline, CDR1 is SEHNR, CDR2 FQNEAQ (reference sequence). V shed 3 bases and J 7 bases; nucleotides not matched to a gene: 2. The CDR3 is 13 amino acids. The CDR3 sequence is CASSLGQGFGYTF. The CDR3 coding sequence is TGTGCCAGCAGCTTGGGACAGGGGTTTGGCTACACCTTC.

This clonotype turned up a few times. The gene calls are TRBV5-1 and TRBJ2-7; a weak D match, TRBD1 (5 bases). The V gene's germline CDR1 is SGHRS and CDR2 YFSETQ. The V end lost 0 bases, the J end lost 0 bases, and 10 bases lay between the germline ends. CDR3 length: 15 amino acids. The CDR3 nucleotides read TGCGCCAGCAGCTTGGGAGCAGGGTGCTCCTACGAGCAGTACTTC. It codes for CASSLGAGCSYEQYF.

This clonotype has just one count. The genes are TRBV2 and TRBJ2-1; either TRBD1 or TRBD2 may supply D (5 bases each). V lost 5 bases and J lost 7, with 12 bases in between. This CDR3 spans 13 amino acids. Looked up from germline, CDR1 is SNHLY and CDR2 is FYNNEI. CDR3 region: CASSLLGGNEQFF. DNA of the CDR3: TGTGCCAGCAGTTTACTTGGGGGAAATGAGCAGTTCTTC.

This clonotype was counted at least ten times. The CDR3 spells CASSNQGSYEQYF. CDR3 in DNA: TGTGCCAGTAGTAATCAGGGAAGCTACGAGCAGTACTTC. The chain joins TRBV19 to TRBJ2-7, with a possible D match to TRBD1 (5 bases). Germline V lookup: CDR1 LNHDA, CDR2 SQIVND (reference sequence). Trimming pared 4 bases from V and 3 bases from J, leaving 10 bases between. This CDR3 region has 13 residues. The entire variable domain, with the rest obtained from reference TRBV19 and TRBJ2-7, is as follows: DGGITQSPKYLFRKEGQNVTLSCEQNLNHDAMYWYRQDPGQGLRLIYYSQIVNDFQKGDIAEGYSVSREKKESFPLTVTSAQKNPTAFYLCASSNQGSYEQYFGPGTRLTVT.

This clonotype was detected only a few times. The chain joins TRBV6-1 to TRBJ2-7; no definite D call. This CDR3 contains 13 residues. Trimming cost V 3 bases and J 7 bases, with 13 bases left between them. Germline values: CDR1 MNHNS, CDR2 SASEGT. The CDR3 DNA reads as TGTGCCAGCAGTGAGACTGGGTTGGGGGAGCAGTACTTC. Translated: CASSETGLGEQYF.

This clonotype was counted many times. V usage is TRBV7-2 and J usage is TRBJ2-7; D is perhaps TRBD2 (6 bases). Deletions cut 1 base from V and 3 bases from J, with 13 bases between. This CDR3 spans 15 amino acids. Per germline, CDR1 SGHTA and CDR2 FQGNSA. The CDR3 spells CASSLGFQGGYEQYF. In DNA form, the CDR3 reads TGTGCCAGCAGCTTAGGGTTTCAGGGAGGCTACGAGCAGTACTTC. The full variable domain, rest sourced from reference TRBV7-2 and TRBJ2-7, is GAGVSQSPSNKVTEKGKDVELRCDPISGHTALYWYRQSLGQGLEFLIYFQGNSAPDKSGLPSDRFSAERTGGSVSTLTIQRTQQEDSAVYLCASSLGFQGGYEQYFGPGTRLTVT.

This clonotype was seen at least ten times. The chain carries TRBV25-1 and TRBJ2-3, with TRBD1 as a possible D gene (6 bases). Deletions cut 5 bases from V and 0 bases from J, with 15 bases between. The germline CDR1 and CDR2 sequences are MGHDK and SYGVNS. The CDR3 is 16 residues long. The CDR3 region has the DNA TGTGCCAGCAGTCCCGAGCCCAGGGGAAGCACAGATACGCAGTATTTT. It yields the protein CASSPEPRGSTDTQYF.

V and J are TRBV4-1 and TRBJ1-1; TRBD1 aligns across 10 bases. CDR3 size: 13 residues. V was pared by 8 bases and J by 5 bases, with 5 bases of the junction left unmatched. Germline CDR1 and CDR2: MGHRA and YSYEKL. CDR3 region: CASRGTGETEAFF. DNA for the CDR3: TGCGCCAGCCGGGGGACAGGGGAGACTGAAGCTTTCTTT.

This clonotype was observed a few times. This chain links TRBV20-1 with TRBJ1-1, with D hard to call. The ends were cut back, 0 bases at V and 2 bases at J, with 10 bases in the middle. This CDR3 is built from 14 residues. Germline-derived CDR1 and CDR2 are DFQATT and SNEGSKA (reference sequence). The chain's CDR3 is CSARDLAANTEAFF. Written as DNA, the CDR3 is TGCAGTGCTAGAGATCTGGCAGCCAACACTGAAGCTTTCTTT.

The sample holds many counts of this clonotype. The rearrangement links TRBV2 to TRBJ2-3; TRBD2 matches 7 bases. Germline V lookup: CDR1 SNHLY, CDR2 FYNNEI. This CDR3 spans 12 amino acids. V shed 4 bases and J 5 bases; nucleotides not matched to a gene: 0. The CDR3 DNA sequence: TGTGCCAGCAGTGTAGCGGGAGATACGCAGTATTTT. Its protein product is CASSVAGDTQYF.